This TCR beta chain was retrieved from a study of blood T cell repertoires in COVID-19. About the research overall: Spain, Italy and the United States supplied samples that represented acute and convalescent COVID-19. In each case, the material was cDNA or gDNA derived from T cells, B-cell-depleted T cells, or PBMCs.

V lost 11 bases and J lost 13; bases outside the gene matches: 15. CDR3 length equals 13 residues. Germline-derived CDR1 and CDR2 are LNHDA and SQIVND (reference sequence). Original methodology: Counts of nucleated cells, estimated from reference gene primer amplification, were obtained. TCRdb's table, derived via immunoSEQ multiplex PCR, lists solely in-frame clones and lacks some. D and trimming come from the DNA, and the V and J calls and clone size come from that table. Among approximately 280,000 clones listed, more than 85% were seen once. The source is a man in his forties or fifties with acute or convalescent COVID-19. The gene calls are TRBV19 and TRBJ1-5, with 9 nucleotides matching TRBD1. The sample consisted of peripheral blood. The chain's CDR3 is CASGDRDPLAQHF. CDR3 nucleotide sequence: TGTGCCTCCGGGGACAGGGACCCATTGGCTCAGCATTTT.